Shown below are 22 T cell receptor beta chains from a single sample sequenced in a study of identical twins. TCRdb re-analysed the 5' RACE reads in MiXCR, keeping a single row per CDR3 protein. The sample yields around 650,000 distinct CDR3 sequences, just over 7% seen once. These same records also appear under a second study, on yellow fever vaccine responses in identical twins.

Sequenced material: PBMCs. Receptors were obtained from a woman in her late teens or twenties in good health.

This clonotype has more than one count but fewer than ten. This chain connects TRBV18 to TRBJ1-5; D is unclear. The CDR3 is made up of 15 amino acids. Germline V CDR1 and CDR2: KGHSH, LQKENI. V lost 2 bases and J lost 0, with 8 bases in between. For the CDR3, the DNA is TGTGCCAGCTCACCAGTCAGCATTAGCAATCAGCCCCAGCATTTT. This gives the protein CASSPVSISNQPQHF.

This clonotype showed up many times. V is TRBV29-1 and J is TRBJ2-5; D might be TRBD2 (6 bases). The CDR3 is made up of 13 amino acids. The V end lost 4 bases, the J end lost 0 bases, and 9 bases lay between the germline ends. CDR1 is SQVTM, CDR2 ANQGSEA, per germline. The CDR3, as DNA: TGCAGCGTTGTTGGGGGGTACCAAGAGACCCAGTACTTC. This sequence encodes CSVVGGYQETQYF.

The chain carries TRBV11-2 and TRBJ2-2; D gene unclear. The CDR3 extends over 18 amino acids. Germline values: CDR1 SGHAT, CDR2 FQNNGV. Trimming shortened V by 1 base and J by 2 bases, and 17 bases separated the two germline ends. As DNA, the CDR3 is TGTGCCAGCAGCTTAGGTGTAGCACGACCGAAAAACACCGGGGAGCTGTTTTTT. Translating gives CASSLGVARPKNTGELFF.

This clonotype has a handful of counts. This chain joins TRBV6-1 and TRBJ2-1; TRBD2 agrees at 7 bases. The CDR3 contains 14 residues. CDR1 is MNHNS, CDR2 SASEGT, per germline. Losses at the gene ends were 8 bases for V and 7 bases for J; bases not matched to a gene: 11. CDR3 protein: CASWSGMGGNEQFF. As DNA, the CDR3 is TGTGCCAGCTGGAGCGGCATGGGGGGGAATGAGCAGTTCTTC.

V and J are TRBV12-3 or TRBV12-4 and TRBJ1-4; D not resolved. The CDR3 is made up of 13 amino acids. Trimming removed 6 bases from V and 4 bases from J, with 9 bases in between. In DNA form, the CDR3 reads TGTGCCAGCAGCATCCGGATTAATGAAAAACTGTTTTTT. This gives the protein CASSIRINEKLFF.

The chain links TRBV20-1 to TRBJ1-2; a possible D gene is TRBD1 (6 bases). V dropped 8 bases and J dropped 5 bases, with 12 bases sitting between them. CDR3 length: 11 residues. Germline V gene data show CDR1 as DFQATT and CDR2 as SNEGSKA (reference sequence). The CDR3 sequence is CSIGGAYGYTF. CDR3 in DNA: TGCAGTATCGGGGGCGCATATGGCTACACCTTC.

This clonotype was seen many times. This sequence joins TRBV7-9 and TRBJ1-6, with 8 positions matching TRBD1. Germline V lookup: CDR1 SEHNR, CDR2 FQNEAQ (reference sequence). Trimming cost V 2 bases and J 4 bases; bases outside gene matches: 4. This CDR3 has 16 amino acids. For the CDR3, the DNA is TGTGCCAGCAGCTTAACCGGGACAGGATATAATTCACCCCTCCACTTT. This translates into CASSLTGTGYNSPLHF.

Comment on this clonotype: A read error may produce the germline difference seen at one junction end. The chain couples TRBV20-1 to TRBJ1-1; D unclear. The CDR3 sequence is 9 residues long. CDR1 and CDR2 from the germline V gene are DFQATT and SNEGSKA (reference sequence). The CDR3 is CSADPRSLF. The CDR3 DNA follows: TGCAGTGCTGACCCTAGAAGTCTCTTT.

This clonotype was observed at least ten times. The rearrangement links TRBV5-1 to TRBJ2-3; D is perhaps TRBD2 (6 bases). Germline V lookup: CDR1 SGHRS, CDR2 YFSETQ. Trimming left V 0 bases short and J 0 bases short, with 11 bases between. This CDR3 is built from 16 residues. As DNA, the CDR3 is TGCGCCAGCAGCTTGGGGGGGGACCCTAGCACAGATACGCAGTATTTT. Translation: CASSLGGDPSTDTQYF.

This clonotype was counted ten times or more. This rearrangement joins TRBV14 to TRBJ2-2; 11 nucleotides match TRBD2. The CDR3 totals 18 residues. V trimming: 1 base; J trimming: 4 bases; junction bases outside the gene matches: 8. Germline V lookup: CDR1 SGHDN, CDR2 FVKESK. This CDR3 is CASSQAVTSGIITGELFF. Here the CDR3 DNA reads TGTGCCAGCAGCCAAGCCGTGACTAGCGGGATTATCACCGGGGAGCTGTTTTTT. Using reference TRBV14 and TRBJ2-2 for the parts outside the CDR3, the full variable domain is EAGVTQFPSHSVIEKGQTVTLRCDPISGHDNLYWYRRVMGKEIKFLLHFVKESKQDESGMPNNRFLAERTGGTYSTLKVQPAELEDSGVYFCASSQAVTSGIITGELFFGEGSRLTVL.

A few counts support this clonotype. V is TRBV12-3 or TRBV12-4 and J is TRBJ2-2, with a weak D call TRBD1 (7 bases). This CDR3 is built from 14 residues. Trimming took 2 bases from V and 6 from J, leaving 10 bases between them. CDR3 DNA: TGTGCCAGCAGTTTACTCAGGGGGGCCGGGGAGCTGTTTTTT. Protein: CASSLLRGAGELFF.

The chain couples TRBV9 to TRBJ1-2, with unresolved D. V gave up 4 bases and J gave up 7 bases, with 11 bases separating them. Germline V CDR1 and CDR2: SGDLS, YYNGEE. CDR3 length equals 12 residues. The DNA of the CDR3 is TGTGCCAGCAGCACTAGGGTCTTTGGCTACACCTTC. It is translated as CASSTRVFGYTF.

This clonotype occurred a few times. The CDR3 loop is CASSRRGSWVGETQYF. CDR3 DNA: TGTGCCAGCAGCCGAAGAGGTTCCTGGGTGGGAGAGACCCAGTACTTC. The chain joins TRBV14 to TRBJ2-5; D is ambiguous. V gave up 4 bases and J gave up 4 bases, with 19 bases separating them. Germline V gene data show CDR1 as SGHDN and CDR2 as FVKESK. The CDR3 consists of 16 residues.

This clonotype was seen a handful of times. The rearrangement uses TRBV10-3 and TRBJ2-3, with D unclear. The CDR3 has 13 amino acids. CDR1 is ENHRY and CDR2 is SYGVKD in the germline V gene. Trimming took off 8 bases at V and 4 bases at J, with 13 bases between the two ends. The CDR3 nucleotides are TGTGCCATCCGAGACTCCGGGTCAGATACGCAGTATTTT. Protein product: CAIRDSGSDTQYF.

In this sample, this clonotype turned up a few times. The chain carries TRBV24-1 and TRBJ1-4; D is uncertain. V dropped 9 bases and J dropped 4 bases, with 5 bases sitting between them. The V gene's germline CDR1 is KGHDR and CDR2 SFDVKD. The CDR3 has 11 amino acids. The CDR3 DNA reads TGTGCCACCGGAGGTAATGAAAAACTGTTTTTT. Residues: CATGGNEKLFF.

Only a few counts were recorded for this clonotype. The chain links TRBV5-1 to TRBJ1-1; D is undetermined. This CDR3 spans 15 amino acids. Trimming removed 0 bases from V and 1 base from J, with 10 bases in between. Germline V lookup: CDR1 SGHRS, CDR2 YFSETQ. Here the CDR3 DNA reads TGCGCCAGCAGCTTGGAGGCAGTGCGGAACACTGAAGCTTTCTTT. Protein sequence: CASSLEAVRNTEAFF.

The chain's CDR3 is CASSKDGNEQFF. The CDR3 DNA sequence: TGTGCCAGCTCAAAGGATGGCAATGAGCAGTTCTTC. This chain links TRBV18 with TRBJ2-1; D is unresolved. Germline CDR1 reads KGHSH; CDR2 reads LQKENI. The CDR3 runs 12 residues. Deletions cut 5 bases from V and 6 bases from J, with 8 bases between.

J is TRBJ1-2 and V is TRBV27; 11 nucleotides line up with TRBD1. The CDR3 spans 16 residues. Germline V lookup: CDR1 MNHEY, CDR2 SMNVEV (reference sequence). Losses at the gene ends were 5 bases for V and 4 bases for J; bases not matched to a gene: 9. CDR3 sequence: CASSTSPGQGGYGYTF. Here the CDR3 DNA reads TGTGCCAGCAGTACCAGTCCGGGACAGGGGGGCTATGGCTACACCTTC.

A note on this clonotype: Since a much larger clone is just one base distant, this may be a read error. CDR3 region: CASSFRNNEQFF. As DNA, the CDR3 is TGTGCCAGCAGTTTCCGGAACAATGAGCAGTTCTTC. The chain uses TRBV28 and TRBJ2-1; D gene unclear. Germline V gene lookup returns CDR1 MDHEN and CDR2 SYDVKM. The CDR3 length is 12 residues. Trimming stripped 3 bases from V and 5 bases from J, with 5 bases between. Supplemented by reference TRBV28 and TRBJ2-1, the full variable domain reads DVKVTQSSRYLVKRTGEKVFLECVQDMDHENMFWYRQDPGLGLRLIYFSYDVKMKEKGDIPEGYSVSREKKERFSLILESASTNQTSMYLCASSFRNNEQFFGPGTRLTVL.

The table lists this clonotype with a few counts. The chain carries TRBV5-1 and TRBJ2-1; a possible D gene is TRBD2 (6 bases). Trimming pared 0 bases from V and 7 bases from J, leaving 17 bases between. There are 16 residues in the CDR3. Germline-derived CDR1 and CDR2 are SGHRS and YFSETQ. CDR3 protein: CASSLASLAKWNEQFF. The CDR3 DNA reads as TGCGCCAGCAGCTTGGCCTCACTAGCTAAGTGGAATGAGCAGTTCTTC.

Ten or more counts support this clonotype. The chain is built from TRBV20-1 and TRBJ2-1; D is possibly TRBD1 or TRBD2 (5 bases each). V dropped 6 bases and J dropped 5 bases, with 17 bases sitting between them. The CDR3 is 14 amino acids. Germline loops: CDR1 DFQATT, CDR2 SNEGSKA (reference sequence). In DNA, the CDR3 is TGCAGTGCAATTGGGGGTTTCCGAAACAATGAGCAGTTCTTC. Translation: CSAIGGFRNNEQFF.

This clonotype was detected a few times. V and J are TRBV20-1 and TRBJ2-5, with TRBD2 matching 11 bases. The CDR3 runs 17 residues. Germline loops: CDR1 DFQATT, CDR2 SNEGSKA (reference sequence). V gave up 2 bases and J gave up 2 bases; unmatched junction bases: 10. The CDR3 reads CSARQNEGLADQETQYF. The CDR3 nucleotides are TGCAGTGCTAGACAAAACGAGGGACTAGCGGATCAAGAGACCCAGTACTTC.